This T cell receptor (beta chain) is drawn from a study of shared clonotypes between healthy human individuals. Germline V gene sequence: CDR1 MRHNA, CDR2 SNTAGT. This CDR3 spans 19 amino acids. V gave up 10 bases and J gave up 0 bases, with 27 bases separating them. Naive CD8 cells lacked CD45RO and underwent positive selection for CCR7, leaving out terminally differentiated effector memory CD45RA+ cells. The donors, all of them Caucasian adults, lived in Nashville, Tennessee. The data were produced by immunoSEQ multiplex PCR, yet TCRdb's version contains in-frame clones alone and is incomplete. This table holds about 2.1 million clones, about 92% found once. Comment on this clone: Its target is unknown.

Study results and limitations: Clonotype sharing across several donors was observed for roughly 5% of naive CD4 clonotypes. Compared with clonotypes that all four donors shared, non-shared clonotypes had lower generation probabilities. Donor scarcity curtailed the genetic and exposure-history diversity represented herein.

The rearrangement uses TRBV6-4 and TRBJ1-4; weak D call: TRBD1 (5 bases). Sequenced input: naive CD8+ T cells from PBMCs. This TCR derives from a man aged 18 to 35 in good health. Some clones in this sample may be carry-over from other donors' samples. The CDR3 here is CANLERGARPVATNEKLFF. The DNA of the CDR3 is TGTGCCAACCTAGAAAGGGGTGCCCGGCCTGTTGCAACTAATGAAAAACTGTTTTTT.